This T cell receptor (beta chain) was profiled in a study of T cell repertoires in cytomegalovirus infection. Study in general: HLA-B-restricted CMV epitopes that are well studied, plus recently identified HLA-C-restricted ones, were used by the study.

Points from the study as a whole: Adding up the frequency of public TCR beta families identified people who carried CMV plus the relevant HLA.

Deletions cut 6 bases from V and 8 bases from J, with 13 bases between. CDR1 is MNHNS and CDR2 is SASEGT in the germline V gene. The CDR3 is 13 amino acids. This clonotype was recorded a few times. Its specificity is not known. A single record per CDR3 protein comes from TCRdb applying MiXCR to the reads. The top ten hold 48% of the sample, which has around 570,000 distinct CDR3 sequences, approximately 40% seen once. This chain joins TRBV6-1 and TRBJ1-4, with D maybe TRBD1 (6 bases). The sequencing used cultured PBMCs, collected from culture after CMV antigen stimulation. The TCR was taken from a human donor in good health (CMV status not recorded). Some clones in this sample may be carry-over from other donors' samples. The CDR3 spells CASRGGAEEKLFF. The DNA for the CDR3 is TGTGCCAGCAGAGGGGGAGCGGAAGAAAAACTGTTTTTT.